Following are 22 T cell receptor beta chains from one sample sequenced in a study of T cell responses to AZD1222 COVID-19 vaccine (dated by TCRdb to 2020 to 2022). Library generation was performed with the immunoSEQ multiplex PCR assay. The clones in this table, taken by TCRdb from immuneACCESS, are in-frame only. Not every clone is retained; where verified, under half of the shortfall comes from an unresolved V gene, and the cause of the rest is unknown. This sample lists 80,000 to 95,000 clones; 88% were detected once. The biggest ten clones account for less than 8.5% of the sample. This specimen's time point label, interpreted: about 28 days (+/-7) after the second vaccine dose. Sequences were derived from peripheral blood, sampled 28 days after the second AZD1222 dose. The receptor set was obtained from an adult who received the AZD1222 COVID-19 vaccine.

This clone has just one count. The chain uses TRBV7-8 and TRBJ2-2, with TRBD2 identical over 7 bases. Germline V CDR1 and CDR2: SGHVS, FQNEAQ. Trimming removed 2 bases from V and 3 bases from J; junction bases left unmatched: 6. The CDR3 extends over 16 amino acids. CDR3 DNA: TGTGCCAGCAGCTTAAACGGCGGGAGCTACACCGGGGAGCTGTTTTTT. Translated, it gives CASSLNGGSYTGELFF. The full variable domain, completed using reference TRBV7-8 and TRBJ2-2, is GAGVSQSPRYKVAKRGQDVALRCDPISGHVSLFWYQQALGQGPEFLTYFQNEAQLDKSGLPSDRFFAERPEGSVSTLKIQRTQQEDSAVYLCASSLNGGSYTGELFFGEGSRLTVL.

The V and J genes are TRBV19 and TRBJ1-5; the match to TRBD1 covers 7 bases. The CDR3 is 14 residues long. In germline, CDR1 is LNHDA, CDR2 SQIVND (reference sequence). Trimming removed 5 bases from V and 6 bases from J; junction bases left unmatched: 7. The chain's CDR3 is CASSPNRGGQPQHF. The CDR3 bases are TGTGCCAGTAGTCCAAACAGGGGCGGTCAGCCCCAGCATTTT.

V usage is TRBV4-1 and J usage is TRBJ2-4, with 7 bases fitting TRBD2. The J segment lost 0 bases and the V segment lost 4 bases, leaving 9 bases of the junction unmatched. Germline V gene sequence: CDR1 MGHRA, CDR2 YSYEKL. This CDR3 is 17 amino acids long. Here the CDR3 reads CASSPLRGGRAKNIQYF. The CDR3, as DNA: TGCGCCAGCAGCCCTTTGCGGGGAGGGCGAGCCAAAAACATTCAGTACTTC.

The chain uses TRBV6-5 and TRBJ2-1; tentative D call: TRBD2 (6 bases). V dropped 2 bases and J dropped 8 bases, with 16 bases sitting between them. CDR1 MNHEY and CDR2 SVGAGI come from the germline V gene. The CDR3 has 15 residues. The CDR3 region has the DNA TGTGCCAGCAGTTACGGTTCTGCCGGGAGTCATGAGCAGTTCTTC. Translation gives CASSYGSAGSHEQFF.

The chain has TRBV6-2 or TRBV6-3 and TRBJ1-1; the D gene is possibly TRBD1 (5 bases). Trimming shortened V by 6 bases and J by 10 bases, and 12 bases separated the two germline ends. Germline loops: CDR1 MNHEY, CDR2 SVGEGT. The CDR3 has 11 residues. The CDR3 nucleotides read TGTGCCAGCAGCACGGGAGGGGCAGCTTTCTTT. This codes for CASSTGGAAFF.

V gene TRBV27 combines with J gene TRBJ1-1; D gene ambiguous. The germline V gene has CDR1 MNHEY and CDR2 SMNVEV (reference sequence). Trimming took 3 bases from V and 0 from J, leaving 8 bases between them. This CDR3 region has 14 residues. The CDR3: CASSFQKMNTEAFF. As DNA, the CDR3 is TGTGCCAGCAGTTTTCAGAAAATGAACACTGAAGCTTTCTTT.

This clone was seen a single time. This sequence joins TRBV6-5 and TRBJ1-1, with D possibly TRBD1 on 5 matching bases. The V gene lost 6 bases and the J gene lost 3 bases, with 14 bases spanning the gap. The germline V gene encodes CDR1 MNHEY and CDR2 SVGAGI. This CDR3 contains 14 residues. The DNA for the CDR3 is TGTGCCAGCAGCTGGAAGGGGAGATACACTGAAGCTTTCTTT. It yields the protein CASSWKGRYTEAFF.

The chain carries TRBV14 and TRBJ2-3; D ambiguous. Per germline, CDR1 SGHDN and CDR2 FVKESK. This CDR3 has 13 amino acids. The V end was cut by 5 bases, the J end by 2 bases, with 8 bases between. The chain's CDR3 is CASSSIPTDTQYF. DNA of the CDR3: TGTGCCAGCAGCTCGATACCCACAGATACGCAGTATTTT.

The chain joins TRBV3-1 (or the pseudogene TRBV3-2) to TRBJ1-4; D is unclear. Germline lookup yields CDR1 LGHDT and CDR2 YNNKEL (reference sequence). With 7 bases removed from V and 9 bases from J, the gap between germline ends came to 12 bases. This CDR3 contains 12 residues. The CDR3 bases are TGTGCCAGCACCGCGGAGGGTCAAAAACTGTTTTTT. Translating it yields CASTAEGQKLFF.

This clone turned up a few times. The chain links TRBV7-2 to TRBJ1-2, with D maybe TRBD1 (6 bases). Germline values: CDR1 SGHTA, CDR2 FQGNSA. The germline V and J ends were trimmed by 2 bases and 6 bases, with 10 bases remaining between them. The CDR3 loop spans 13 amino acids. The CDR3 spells CASSLRGDNGYTF. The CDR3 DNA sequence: TGTGCCAGCAGCTTACGGGGGGACAATGGCTACACCTTC.

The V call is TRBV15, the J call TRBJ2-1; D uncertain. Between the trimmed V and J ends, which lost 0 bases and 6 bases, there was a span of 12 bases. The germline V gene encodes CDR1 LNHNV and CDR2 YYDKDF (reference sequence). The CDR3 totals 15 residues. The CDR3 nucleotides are TGTGCCACCAGCAGAGATCTGGGAACTGTCAATGAGCAGTTCTTC. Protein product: CATSRDLGTVNEQFF.

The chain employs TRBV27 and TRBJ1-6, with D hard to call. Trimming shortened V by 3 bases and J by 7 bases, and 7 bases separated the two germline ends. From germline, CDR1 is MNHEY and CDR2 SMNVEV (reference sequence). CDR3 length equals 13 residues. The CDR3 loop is CASSLQANSPLHF. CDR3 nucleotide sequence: TGTGCCAGCAGTTTGCAGGCGAATTCACCCCTCCACTTT.

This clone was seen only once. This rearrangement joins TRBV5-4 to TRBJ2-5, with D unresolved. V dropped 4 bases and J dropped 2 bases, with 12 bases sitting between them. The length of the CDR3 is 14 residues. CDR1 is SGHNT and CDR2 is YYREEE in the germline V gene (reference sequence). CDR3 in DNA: TGTGCCAGCAGCCCCCTCCCCACACAAGAGACCCAGTACTTC. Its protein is CASSPLPTQETQYF.

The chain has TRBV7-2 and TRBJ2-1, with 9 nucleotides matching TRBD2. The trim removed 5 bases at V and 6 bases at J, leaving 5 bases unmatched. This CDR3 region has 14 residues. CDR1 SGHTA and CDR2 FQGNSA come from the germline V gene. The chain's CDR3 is CASSPQREVNEQFF. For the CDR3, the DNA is TGTGCCAGCAGCCCCCAGCGGGAGGTCAATGAGCAGTTCTTC.

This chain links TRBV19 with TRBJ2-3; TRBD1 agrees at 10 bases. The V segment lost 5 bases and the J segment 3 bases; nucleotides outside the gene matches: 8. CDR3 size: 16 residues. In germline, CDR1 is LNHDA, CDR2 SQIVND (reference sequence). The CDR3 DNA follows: TGTGCCAGTAGTGTCCCCGACAGGGGGCGGACAGATACGCAGTATTTT. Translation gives CASSVPDRGRTDTQYF.

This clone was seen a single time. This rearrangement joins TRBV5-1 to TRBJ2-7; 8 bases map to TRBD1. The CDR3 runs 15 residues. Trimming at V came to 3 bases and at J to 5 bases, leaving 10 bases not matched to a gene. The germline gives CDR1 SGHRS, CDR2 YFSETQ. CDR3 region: CASSWPRTGTHEQYF. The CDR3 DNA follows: TGCGCCAGCAGCTGGCCCCGGACAGGGACCCACGAGCAGTACTTC.

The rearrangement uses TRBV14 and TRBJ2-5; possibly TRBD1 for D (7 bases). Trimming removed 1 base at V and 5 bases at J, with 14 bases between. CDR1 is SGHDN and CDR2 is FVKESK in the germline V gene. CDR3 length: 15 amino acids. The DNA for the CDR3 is TGTGCCAGCAGCCAAGGTCGGACAGGAGGGGAGACCCAGTACTTC. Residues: CASSQGRTGGETQYF.

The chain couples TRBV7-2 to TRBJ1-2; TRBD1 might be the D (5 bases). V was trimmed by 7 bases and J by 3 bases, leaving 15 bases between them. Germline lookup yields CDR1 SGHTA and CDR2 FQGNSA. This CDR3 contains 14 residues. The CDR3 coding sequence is TGTGCCAGCACCGCTTTAGGGGCGTACTATGGCTACACCTTC. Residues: CASTALGAYYGYTF. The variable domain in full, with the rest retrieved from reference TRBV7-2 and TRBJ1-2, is GAGVSQSPSNKVTEKGKDVELRCDPISGHTALYWYRQSLGQGLEFLIYFQGNSAPDKSGLPSDRFSAERTGGSVSTLTIQRTQQEDSAVYLCASTALGAYYGYTFGSGTRLTVV.

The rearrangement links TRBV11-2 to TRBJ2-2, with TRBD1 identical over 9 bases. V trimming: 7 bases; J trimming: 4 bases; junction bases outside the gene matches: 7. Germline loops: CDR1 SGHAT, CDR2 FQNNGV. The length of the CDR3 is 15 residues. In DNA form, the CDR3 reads TGTGCCAGCACGGGACAGGGCCTAGTCACCGGGGAGCTGTTTTTT. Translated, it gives CASTGQGLVTGELFF.

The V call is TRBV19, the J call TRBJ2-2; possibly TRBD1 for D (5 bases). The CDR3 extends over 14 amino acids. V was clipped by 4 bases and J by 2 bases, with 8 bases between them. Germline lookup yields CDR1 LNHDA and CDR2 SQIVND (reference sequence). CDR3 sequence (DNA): TGTGCCAGTAGTAGACAGCCTAACACCGGGGAGCTGTTTTTT. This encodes CASSRQPNTGELFF.

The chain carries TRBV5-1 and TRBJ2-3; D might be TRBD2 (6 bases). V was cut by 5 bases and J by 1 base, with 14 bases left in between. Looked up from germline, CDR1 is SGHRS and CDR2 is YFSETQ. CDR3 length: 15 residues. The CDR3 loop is CASSIGDSRTDTQYF. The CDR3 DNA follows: TGCGCCAGCAGTATCGGGGACTCACGCACAGATACGCAGTATTTT.

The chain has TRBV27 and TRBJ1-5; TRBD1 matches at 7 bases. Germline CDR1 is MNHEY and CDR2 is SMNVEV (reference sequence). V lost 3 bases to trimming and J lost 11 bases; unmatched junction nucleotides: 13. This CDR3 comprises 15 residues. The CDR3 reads CASSFSGQSHEAQHF. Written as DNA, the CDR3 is TGTGCCAGCAGTTTTTCGGGACAGTCGCACGAGGCCCAGCATTTT.